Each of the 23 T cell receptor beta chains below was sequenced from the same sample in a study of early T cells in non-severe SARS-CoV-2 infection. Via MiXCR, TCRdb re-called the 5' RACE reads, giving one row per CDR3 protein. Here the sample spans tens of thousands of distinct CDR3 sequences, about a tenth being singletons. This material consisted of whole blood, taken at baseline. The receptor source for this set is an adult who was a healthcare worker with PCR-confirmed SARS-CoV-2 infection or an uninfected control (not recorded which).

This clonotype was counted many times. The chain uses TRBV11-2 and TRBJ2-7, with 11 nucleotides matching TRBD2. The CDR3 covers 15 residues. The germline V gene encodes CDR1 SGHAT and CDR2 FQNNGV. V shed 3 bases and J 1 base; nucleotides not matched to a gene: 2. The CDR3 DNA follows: TGTGCCAGCAGCTTTGGGACTAGCGGTTCCTACGAGCAGTACTTC. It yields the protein CASSFGTSGSYEQYF.

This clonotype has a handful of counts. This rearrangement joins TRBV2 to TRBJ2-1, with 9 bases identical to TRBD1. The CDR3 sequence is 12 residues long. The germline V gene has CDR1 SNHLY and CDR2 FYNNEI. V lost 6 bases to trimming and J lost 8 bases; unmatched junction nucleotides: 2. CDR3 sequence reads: CASRGQGDEQFF. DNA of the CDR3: TGTGCCAGCAGGGGACAGGGCGATGAGCAGTTCTTC.

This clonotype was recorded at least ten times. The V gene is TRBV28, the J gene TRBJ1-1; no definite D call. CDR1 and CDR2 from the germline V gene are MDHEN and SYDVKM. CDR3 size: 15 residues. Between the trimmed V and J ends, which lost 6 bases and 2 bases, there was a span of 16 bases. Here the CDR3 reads CASSPTKYSNTEAFF. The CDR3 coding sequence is TGTGCCAGCAGCCCGACGAAATATTCTAACACTGAAGCTTTCTTT.

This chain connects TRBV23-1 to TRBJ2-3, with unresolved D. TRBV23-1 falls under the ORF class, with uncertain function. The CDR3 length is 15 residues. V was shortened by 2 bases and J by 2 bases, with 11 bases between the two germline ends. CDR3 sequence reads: CASSQTPLNTDTQYF. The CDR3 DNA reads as TGCGCCAGCAGTCAAACCCCCTTGAACACAGATACGCAGTATTTT.

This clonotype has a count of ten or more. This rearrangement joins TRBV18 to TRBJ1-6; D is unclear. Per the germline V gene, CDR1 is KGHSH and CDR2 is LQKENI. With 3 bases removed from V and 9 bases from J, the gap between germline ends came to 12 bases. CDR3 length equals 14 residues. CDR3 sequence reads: CASSPEQISSPLHF. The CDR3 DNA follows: TGTGCCAGCTCACCTGAACAAATTTCTTCACCCCTCCACTTT.

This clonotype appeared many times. The DNA of the CDR3 is TGTGCCAGCAGTTACTCGGGACGGAATAATTCACCCCTCCACTTT. The encoded protein is CASSYSGRNNSPLHF. The V gene is TRBV6-5, the J gene TRBJ1-6, with D perhaps TRBD1 (5 bases). V shed 0 bases and J shed 5 bases, with 8 bases lying between them. This CDR3 contains 15 residues. Germline CDR1 MNHEY, CDR2 SVGAGI.

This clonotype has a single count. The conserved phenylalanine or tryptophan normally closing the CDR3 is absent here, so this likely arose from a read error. CDR3 region: CASSYMAGQETQYL. The CDR3, as DNA: TGTGCCAGCAGTTACATGGCGGGACAAGAGACCCAGTACCTC. The chain combines TRBV6-5 with TRBJ2-5; TRBD2 might be the D (6 bases). Trimming took 2 bases from V and 2 from J, leaving 9 bases between them. Germline assignment: CDR1 MNHEY and CDR2 SVGAGI. The CDR3 spans 14 residues.

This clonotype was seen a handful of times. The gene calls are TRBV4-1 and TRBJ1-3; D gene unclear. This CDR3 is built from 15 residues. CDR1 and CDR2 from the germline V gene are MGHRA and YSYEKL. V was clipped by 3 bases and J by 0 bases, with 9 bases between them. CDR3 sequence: CASSHQFASGNTIYF. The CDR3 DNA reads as TGCGCCAGCAGCCATCAATTTGCCTCTGGAAACACCATATATTTT.

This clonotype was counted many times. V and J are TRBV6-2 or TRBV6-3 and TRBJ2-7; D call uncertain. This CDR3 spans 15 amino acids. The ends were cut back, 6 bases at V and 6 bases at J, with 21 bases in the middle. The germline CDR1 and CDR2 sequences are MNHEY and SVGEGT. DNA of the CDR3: TGTGCCAGCAGCCAACCACGGCTGTCTCTCGTCGAGCAGTACTTC. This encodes CASSQPRLSLVEQYF.

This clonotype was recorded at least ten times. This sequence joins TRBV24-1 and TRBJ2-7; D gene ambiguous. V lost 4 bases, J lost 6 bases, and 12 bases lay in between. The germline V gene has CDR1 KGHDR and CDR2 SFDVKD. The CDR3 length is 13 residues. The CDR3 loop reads CATSDSMRGEQYF. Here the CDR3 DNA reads TGTGCCACCAGTGACTCAATGCGAGGCGAGCAGTACTTC.

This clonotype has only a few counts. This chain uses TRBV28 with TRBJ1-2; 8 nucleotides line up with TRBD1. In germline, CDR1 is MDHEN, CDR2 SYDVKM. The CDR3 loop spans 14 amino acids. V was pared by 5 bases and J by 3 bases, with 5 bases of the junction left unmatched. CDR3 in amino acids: CASSPGQGYYGYTF. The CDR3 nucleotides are TGTGCCAGCAGTCCAGGACAGGGATACTATGGCTACACCTTC.

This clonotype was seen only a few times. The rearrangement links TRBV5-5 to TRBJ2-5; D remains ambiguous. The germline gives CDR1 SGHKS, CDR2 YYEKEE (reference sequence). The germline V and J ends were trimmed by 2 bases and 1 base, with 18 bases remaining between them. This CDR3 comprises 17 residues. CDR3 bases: TGTGCCAGCAGCTTCGCCAGAACATGGAGCATCCAAGAGACCCAGTACTTC. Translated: CASSFARTWSIQETQYF. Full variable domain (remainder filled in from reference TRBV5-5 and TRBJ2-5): DAGVTQSPTHLIKTRGQQVTLRCSPISGHKSVSWYQQVLGQGPQFIFQYYEKEERGRGNFPDRFSARQFPNYSSELNVNALLLGDSALYLCASSFARTWSIQETQYFGPGTRLLVL.

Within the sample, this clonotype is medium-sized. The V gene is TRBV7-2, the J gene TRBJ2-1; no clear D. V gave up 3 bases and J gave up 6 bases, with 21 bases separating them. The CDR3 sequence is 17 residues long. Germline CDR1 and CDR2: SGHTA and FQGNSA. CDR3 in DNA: TGTGCCAGCAGCTTTGGCCGGTATTACCAATTTCCCAATGAGCAGTTCTTC. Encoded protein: CASSFGRYYQFPNEQFF.

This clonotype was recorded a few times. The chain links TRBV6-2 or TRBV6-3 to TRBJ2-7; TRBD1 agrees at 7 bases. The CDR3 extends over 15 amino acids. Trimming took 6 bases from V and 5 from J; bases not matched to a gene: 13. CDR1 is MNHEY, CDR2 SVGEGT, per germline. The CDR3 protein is CASSHRSGTANEQYF. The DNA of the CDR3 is TGTGCCAGCAGCCACCGATCCGGGACAGCCAACGAGCAGTACTTC.

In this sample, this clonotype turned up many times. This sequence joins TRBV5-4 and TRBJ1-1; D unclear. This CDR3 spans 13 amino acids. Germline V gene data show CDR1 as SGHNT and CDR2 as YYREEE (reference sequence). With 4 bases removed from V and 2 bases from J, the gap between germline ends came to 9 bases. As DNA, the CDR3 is TGTGCCAGCAGCCCCCCAACTAACACTGAAGCTTTCTTT. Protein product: CASSPPTNTEAFF.

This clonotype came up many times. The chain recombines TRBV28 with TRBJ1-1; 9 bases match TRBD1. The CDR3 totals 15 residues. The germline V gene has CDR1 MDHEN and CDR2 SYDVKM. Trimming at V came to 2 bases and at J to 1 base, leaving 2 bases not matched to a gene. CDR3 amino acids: CASSLGDRANTEAFF. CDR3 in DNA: TGTGCCAGCAGTTTAGGGGACAGGGCGAACACTGAAGCTTTCTTT.

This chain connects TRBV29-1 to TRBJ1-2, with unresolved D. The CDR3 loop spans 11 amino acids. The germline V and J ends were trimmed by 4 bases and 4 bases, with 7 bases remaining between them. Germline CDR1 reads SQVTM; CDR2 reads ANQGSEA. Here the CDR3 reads CSVGERYGYTF. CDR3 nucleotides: TGCAGCGTTGGGGAGCGCTATGGCTACACCTTC.

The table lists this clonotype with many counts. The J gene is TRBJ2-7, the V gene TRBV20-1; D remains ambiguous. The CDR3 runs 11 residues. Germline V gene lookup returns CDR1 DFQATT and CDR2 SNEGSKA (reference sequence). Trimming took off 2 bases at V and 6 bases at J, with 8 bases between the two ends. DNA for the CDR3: TGCAGTGCTAGACGAGAGAGCGAGCAGTACTTC. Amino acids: CSARRESEQYF.

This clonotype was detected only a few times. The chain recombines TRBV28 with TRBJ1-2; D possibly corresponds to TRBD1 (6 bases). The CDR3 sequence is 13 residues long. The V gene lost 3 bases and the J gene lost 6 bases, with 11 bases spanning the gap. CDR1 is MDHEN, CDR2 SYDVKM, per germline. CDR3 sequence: CASSFRGAHGYTF. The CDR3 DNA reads TGTGCCAGCAGTTTTAGGGGGGCGCATGGCTACACCTTC.

CDR3 amino acids: CSASGPLLASHHYEQYF. CDR3 coding DNA: TGCAGTGCTAGTGGGCCCCTACTAGCGAGCCACCACTACGAGCAGTACTTC. The chain is built from TRBV20-1 and TRBJ2-7; 7 bases fit TRBD2. CDR1 and CDR2 from the germline V gene are DFQATT and SNEGSKA (reference sequence). V dropped 3 bases and J dropped 3; count of bases not matched to a gene: 17. This CDR3 is 17 amino acids long.

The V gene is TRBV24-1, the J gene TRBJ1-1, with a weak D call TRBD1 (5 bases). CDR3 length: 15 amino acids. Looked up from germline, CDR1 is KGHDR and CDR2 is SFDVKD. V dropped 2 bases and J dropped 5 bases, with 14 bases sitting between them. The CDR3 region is CATSDSGGGTTEAFF. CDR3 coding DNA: TGTGCCACCAGTGATTCCGGGGGAGGCACAACTGAAGCTTTCTTT.

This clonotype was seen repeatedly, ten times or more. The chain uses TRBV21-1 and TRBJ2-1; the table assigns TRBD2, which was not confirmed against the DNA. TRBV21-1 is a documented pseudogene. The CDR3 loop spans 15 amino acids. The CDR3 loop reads CASRRGTAGYNEQFF. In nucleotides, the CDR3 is TGTGCCAGCAGAAGGGGAACGGCGGGATACAATGAGCAGTTCTTC.

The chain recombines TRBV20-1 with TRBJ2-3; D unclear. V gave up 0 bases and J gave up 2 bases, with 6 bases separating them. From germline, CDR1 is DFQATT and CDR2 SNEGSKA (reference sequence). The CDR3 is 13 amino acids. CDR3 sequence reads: CSARDHFTDTQYF. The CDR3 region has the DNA TGCAGTGCTAGAGATCACTTCACAGATACGCAGTATTTT.